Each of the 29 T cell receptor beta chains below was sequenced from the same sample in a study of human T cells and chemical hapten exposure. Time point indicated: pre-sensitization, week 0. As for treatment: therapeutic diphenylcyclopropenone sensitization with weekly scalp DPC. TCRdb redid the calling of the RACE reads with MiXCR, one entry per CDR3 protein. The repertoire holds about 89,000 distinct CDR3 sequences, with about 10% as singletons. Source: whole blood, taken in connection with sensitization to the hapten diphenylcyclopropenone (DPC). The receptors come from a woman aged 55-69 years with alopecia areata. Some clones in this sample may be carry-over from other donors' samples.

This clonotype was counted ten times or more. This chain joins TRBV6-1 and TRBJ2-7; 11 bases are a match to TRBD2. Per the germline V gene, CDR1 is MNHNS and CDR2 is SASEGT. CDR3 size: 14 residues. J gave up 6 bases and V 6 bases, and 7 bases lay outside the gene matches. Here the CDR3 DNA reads TGTGCCAGCAGAGGGATAGCGGGGGGGCGCGAGCAGTACTTC. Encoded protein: CASRGIAGGREQYF.

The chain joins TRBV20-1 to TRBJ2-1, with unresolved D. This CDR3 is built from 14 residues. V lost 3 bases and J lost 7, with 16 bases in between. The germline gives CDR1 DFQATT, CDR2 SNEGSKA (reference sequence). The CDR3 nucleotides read TGCAGTGCTAGTTCGGTCCAGTCCGGGAATGAGCAGTTCTTC. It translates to CSASSVQSGNEQFF.

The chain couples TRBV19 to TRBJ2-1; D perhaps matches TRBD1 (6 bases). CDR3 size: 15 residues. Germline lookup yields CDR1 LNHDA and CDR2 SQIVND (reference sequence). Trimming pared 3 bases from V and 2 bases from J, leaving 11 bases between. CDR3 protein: CASSMGHLTYNEQFF. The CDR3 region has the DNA TGTGCCAGTAGTATGGGACATCTCACCTACAATGAGCAGTTCTTC. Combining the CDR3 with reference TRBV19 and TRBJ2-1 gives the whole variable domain DGGITQSPKYLFRKEGQNVTLSCEQNLNHDAMYWYRQDPGQGLRLIYYSQIVNDFQKGDIAEGYSVSREKKESFPLTVTSAQKNPTAFYLCASSMGHLTYNEQFFGPGTRLTVL.

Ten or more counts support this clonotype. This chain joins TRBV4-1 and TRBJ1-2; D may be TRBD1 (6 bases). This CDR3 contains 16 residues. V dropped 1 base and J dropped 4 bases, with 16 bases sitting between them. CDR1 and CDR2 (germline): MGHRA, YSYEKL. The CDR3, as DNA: TGCGCCAGCAGCCAAGTAGGACGGGACAAGGCCTATGGCTACACCTTC. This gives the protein CASSQVGRDKAYGYTF.

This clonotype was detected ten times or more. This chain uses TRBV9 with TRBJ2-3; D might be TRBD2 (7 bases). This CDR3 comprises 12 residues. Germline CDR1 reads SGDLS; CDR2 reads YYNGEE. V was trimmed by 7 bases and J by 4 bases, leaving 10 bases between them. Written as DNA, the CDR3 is TGTGCCAGCGGGGGGGCTTCAGATACGCAGTATTTT. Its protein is CASGGASDTQYF.

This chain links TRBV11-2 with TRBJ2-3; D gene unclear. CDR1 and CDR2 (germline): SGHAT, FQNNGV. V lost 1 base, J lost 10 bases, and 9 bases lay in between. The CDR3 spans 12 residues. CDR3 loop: CASSLAEQAQYF. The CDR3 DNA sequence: TGTGCCAGCAGCTTAGCGGAGCAAGCGCAGTATTTT.

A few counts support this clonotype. CDR3: CASSQPARELFF. The CDR3 DNA follows: TGTGCCAGCAGTCAACCGGCCCGGGAGCTGTTTTTT. The chain combines TRBV7-9 with TRBJ2-2, with D hard to call. Germline V CDR1 and CDR2: SEHNR, FQNEAQ (reference sequence). Trimming pared 6 bases from V and 9 bases from J, leaving 11 bases between. The CDR3 runs to 12 residues.

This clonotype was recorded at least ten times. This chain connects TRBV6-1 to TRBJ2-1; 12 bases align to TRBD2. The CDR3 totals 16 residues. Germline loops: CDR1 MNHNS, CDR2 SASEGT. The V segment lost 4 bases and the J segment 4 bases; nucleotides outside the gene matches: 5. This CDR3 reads CASSAPSGGAYNEQFF. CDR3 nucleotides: TGTGCCAGCAGTGCTCCTAGCGGGGGGGCTTACAATGAGCAGTTCTTC.

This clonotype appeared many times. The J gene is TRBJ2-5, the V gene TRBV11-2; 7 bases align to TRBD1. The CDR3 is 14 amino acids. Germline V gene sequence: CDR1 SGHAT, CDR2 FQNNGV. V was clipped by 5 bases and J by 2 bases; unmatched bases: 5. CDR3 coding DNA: TGTGCCAGCAGCGAACAGGGGCCTCAAGAGACCCAGTACTTC. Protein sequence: CASSEQGPQETQYF.

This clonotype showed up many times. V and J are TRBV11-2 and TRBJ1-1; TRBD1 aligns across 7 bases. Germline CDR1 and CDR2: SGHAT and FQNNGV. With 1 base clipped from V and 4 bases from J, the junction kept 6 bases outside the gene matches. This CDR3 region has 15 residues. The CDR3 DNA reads TGTGCCAGCAGCTTAGCCCCGCGACAGGGCACTGAAGCTTTCTTT. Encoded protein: CASSLAPRQGTEAFF.

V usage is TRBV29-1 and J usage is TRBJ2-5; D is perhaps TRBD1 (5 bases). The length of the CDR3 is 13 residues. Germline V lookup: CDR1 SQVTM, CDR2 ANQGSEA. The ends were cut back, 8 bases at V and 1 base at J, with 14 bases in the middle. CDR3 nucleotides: TGCAGCTTCGCGCAGGGTCTCCAAGAGACCCAGTACTTC. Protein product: CSFAQGLQETQYF.

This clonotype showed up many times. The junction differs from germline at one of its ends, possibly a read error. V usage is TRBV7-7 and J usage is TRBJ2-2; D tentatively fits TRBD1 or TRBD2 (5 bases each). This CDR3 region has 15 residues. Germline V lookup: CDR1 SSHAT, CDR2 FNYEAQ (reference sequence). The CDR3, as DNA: TGTGCTAGCAGCCCAGGGTCGGGGATGACCGGGGAGCTGTTTTTT. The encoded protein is CASSPGSGMTGELFF.

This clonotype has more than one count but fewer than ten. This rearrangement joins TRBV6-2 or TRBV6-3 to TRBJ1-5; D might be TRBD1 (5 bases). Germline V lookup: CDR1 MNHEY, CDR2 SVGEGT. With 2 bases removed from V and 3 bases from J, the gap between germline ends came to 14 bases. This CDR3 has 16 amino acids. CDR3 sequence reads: CASSYRQGTFNQPQHF. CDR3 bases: TGTGCCAGCAGTTACCGGCAGGGTACCTTCAATCAGCCCCAGCATTTT.

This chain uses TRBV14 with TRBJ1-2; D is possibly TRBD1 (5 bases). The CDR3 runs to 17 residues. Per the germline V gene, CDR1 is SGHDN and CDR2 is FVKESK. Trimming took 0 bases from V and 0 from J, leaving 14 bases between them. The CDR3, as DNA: TGTGCCAGCAGCCAAGATGACAGTCTGATTGCTAACTATGGCTACACCTTC. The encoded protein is CASSQDDSLIANYGYTF.

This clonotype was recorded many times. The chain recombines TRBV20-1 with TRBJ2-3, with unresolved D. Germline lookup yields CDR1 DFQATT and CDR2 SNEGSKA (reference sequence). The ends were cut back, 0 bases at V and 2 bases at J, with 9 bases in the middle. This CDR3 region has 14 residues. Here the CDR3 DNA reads TGCAGTGCTAGAGACTTAACAAACACAGATACGCAGTATTTT. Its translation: CSARDLTNTDTQYF.

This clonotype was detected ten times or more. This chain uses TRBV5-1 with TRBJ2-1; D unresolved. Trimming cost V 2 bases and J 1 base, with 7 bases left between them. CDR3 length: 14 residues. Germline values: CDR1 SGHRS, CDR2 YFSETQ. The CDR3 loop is CASSLGRSYNEQFF. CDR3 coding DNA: TGCGCCAGCAGCTTAGGGCGATCCTACAATGAGCAGTTCTTC.

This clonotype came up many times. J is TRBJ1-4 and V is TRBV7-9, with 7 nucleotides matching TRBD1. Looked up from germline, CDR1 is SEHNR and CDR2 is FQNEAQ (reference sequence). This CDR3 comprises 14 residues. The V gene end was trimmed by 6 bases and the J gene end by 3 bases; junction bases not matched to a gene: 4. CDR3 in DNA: TGTGCCAGCAGATCGGGGACAGCTAATGAAAAACTGTTTTTT. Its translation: CASRSGTANEKLFF.

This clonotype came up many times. For the CDR3, the DNA is TGTGCCACCTCGGTCATGGTCAACAATGAGCAGTTCTTC. It yields the protein CATSVMVNNEQFF. The chain links TRBV10-3 to TRBJ2-1, with D unresolved. CDR1 is ENHRY and CDR2 is SYGVKD in the germline V gene. The CDR3 is made up of 13 amino acids. Trimming took 10 bases from V and 5 from J, leaving 15 bases between them.

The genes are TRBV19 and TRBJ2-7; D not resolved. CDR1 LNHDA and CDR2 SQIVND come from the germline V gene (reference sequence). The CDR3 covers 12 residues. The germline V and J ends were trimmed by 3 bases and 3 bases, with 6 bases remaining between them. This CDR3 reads CASSIGGYEQYF. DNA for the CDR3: TGTGCCAGTAGTATTGGCGGCTACGAGCAGTACTTC.

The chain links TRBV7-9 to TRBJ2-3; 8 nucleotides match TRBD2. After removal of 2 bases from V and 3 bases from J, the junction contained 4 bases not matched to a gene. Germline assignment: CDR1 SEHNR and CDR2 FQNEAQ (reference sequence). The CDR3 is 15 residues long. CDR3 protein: CASSLHSGVTDTQYF. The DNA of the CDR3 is TGTGCCAGCAGCTTACATAGCGGGGTGACAGATACGCAGTATTTT.

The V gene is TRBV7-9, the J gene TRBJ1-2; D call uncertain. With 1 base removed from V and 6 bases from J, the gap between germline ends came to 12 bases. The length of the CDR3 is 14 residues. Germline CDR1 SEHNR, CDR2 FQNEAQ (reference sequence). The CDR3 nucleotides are TGTGCCAGCAGCTTAGGGCCCCGGCAGGATGGCTACACCTTC. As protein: CASSLGPRQDGYTF.

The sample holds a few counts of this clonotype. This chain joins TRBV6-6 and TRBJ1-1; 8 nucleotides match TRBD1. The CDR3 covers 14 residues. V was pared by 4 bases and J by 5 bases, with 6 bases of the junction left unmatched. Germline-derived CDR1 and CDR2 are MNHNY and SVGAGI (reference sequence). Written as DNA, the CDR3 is TGTGCCAGCAGTTCCGACAGGGGTGGAACTGAAGCTTTCTTT. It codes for CASSSDRGGTEAFF.

CDR3 in DNA: TGTGCCAGCAGCCCCCCTGAAGATACGCAGTATTTT. This gives the protein CASSPPEDTQYF. This sequence joins TRBV7-9 and TRBJ2-3; D uncertain. This CDR3 is built from 12 residues. Trimming cost V 5 bases and J 5 bases, with 8 bases left between them. Per the germline V gene, CDR1 is SEHNR and CDR2 is FQNEAQ (reference sequence). Complete variable domain (other parts from reference TRBV7-9 and TRBJ2-3): DTGVSQNPRHKITKRGQNVTFRCDPISEHNRLYWYRQTLGQGPEFLTYFQNEAQLEKSRLLSDRFSAERPKGSFSTLEIQRTEQGDSAMYLCASSPPEDTQYFGPGTRLTVL.

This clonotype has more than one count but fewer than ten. The CDR3 here is CASREGAGGYTF. The CDR3 nucleotides are TGTGCCAGCAGGGAGGGGGCTGGGGGCTACACCTTC. V gene TRBV12-3 or TRBV12-4 combines with J gene TRBJ1-2; 7 bases fit TRBD1. Trimming cost V 6 bases and J 8 bases; bases outside gene matches: 6. The CDR3 is made up of 12 amino acids.

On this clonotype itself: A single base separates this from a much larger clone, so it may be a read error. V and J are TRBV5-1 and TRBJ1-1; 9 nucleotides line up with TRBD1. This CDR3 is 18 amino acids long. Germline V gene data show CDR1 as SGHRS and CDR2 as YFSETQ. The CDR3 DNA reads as TGCACCAGCAGCCACGGGGTACGGACAGGGGCTTTGGACACTGAAGCTTTCTTT. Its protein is CTSSHGVRTGALDTEAFF. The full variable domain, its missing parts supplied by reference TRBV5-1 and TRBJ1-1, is KAGVTQTPRYLIKTRGQQVTLSCSPISGHRSVSWYQQTPGQGLQFLFEYFSETQRNKGNFPGRFSGRQFSNSRSEMNVSTLELGDSALYLCTSSHGVRTGALDTEAFFGQGTRLTVV.

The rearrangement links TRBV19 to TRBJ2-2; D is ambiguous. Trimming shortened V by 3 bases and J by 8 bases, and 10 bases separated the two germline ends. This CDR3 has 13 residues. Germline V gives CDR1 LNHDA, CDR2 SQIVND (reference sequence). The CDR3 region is CASSIVFQGELFF. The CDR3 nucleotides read TGTGCCAGTAGTATTGTCTTCCAGGGGGAGCTGTTTTTT.

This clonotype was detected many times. In DNA, the CDR3 is TGTGCCTGGAGTGTAGGGACGGCTGGAAACACCATATATTTT. As protein: CAWSVGTAGNTIYF. The rearrangement joins TRBV30 to TRBJ1-3; D is perhaps TRBD1 (5 bases). The CDR3 loop spans 14 amino acids. Per germline, CDR1 GTSNPN and CDR2 SVGIG (reference sequence). V was shortened by 0 bases and J by 2 bases, with 8 bases between the two germline ends. Combining the CDR3 with reference TRBV30 and TRBJ1-3 gives the whole variable domain SQTIHQWPATLVQPVGSPLSLECTVEGTSNPNLYWYRQAAGRGLQLLFYSVGIGQISSEVPQNLSASRPQDRQFILSSKKLLLSDSGFYLCAWSVGTAGNTIYFGEGSWLTVV.

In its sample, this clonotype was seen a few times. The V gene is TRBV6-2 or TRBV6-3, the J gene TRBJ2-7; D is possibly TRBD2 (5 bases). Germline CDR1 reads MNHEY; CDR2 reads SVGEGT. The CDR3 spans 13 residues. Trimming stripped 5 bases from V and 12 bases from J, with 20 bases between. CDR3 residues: CASSGLFPLSAYF. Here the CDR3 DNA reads TGTGCCAGCAGTGGACTTTTCCCCCTTTCGGCGTACTTC.

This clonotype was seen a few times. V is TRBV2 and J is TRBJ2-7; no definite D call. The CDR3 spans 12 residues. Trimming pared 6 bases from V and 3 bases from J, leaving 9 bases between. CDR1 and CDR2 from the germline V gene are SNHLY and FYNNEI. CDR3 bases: TGTGCCAGCAGACCCACCAACTACGAGCAGTACTTC. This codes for CASRPTNYEQYF.